This T cell receptor (beta chain) was captured by sequencing in a study of a mutant IDH1 vaccine in newly diagnosed glioma. Across the study: Patients had eight vaccinations, in weeks 1, 3, 5, 7, 11, 15, 19 and 23. Patients received vaccination from 4-6 weeks after radiotherapy alone, or with temozolomide cycles.

V dropped 8 bases and J dropped 1 base, with 12 bases sitting between them. Germline V gives CDR1 MNHEY, CDR2 SVGAGI. The CDR3 consists of 13 residues. Sequencing used immunoSEQ multiplex PCR; TCRdb keeps in-frame clones, though not all of them. Of 50,000 to 70,000 clones in the sample, over 75% are singletons; the top ten hold about 14%. Study results and caveats: Vaccine-induced responses were seen in 93.3% of patients, spanning several MHC alleles.

Regarding this clone: Antigen: not known. Additional DNA sequences in this sample encode the identical CDR3.

The time point denotes: week 23, last vaccination. Each vaccine dose was 300 ug of mutant IDH1 20-mer peptide, with topical imiquimod. The material was PBMCs, obtained from a glioma patient whose treatment included an IDH1 peptide vaccine. The chain carries TRBV6-5 and TRBJ2-7, with TRBD1 as a possible D gene (6 bases). The clonotype originates from a man aged 18 to 29 with glioma. CDR3 in DNA: TGTGCCAGCTCTGGACAGAGTTCCTACGAGCAGTACTTC. Translated: CASSGQSSYEQYF.